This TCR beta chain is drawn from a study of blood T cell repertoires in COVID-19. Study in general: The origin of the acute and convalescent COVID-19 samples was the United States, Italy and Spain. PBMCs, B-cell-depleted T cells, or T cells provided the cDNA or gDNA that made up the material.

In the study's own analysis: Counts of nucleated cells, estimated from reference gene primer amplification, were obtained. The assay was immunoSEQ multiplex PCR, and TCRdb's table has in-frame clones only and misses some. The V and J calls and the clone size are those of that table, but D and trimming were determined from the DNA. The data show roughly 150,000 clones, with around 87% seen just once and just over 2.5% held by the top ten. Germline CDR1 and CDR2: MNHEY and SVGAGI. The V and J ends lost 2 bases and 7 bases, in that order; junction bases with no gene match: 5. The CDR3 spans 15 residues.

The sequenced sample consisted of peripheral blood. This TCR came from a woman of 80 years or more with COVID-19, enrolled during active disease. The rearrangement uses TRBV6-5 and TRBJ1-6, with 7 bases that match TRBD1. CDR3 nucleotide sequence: TGTGCCAGCAGTTACGAGGGGACAGCAAATTCACCCCTCCACTTT. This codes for CASSYEGTANSPLHF.